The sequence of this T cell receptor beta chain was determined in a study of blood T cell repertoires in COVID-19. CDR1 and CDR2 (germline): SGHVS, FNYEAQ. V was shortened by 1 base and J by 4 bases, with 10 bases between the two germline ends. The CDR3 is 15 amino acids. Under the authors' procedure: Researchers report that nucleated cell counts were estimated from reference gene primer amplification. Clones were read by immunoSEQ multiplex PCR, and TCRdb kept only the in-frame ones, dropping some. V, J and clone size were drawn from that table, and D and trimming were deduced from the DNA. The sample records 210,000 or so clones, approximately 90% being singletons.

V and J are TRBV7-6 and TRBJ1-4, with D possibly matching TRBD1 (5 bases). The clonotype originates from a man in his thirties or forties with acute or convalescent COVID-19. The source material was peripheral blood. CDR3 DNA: TGTGCCAGCAGCTTAGTAGGGGTCGGTAATGAAAAACTGTTTTTT. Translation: CASSLVGVGNEKLFF.